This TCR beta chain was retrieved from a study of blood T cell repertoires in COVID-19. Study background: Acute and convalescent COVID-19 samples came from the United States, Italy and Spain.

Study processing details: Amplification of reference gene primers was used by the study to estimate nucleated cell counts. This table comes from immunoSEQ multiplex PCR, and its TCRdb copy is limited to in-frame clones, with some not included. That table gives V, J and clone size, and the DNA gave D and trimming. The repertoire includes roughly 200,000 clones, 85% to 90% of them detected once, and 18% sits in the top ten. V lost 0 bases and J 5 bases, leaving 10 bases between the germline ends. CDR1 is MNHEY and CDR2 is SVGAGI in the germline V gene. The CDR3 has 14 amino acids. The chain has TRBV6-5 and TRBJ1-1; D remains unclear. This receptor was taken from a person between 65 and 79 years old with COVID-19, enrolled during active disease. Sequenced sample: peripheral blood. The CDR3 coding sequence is TGTGCCAGCAGTTACTCTGTATTTACAACTGAAGCTTTCTTT. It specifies CASSYSVFTTEAFF.